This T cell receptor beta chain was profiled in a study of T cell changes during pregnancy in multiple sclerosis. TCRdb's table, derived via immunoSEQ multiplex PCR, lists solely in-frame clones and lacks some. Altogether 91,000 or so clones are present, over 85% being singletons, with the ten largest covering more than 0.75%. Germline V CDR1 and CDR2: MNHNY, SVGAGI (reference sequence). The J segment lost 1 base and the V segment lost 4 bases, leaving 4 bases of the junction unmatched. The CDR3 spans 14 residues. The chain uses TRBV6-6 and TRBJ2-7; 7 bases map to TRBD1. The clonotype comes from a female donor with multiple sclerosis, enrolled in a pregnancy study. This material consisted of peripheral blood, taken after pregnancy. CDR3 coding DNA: TGTGCCAGCAGTTTCCCGGGACAGTCCTACGAGCAGTACTTC. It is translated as CASSFPGQSYEQYF.